These T cell receptor beta chains were read from a single sample in a study of post-analysis software for immune sequencing data. One entry per CDR3 protein, called by TCRdb with MiXCR from the PCR reads. This table holds about 680,000 distinct CDR3 sequences, over 45% found once. The sample was blood. The receptors shown here come from a girl aged 2-10 years with multiple sclerosis. Each CDR3 is given with its conserved first and last residue. D genes are given only for firm matches. Size is stated for part of the rows, as once, few or many counts, or as a class when the clone is expanded.

TRBV7-2	TRBJ2-1	TRBD1	few	CASRDADRGVYNEQFF	TGTGCCAGCAGGGATGCCGACAGGGGAGTCTACAATGAGCAGTTCTTC
TRBV29-1	TRBJ1-3	.	.	CSAGAVLPGGNTIYF	TGCAGCGCCGGAGCCGTGCTGCCTGGAGGGAACACCATATATTTT
TRBV5-5	TRBJ2-1	.	.	CASSSLGASSYNEQFF	TGTGCCAGCAGCTCACTTGGGGCCAGCTCCTACAATGAGCAGTTCTTC
TRBV6-5	TRBJ1-2	.	few	CASSYSVGGDYTF	TGTGCCAGCAGTTACTCGGTAGGGGGAGACTACACCTTC
TRBV10-2	TRBJ2-5	TRBD2	few	CASSDGGGGSQETQYF	TGCGCCAGCAGTGATGGTGGCGGGGGGTCCCAAGAGACCCAGTACTTC
TRBV29-1	TRBJ2-6	.	.	CSVEIHVAGANVLTF	TGCAGCGTTGAAATCCACGTCGCTGGGGCCAACGTCCTGACTTTC
TRBV6-5	TRBJ2-3	.	.	CASSITGTHTDTQYF	TGTGCCAGCAGTATAACCGGGACACACACAGATACGCAGTATTTT
TRBV20-1	TRBJ2-6	.	few	CSASRAGASGANVLTF	TGCAGTGCTAGTCGGGCAGGGGCCTCTGGGGCCAACGTCCTGACTTTC
TRBV11-1	TRBJ2-2	.	.	CASKGTGELFF	TGTGCCAGCAAGGGTACCGGGGAGCTGTTTTTT
TRBV7-3	TRBJ2-1	.	.	CASSSLPGQDYNEQFF	TGTGCCAGCAGCTCCCTTCCGGGACAAGACTACAATGAGCAGTTCTTC
TRBV5-1	TRBJ2-1	.	.	CASSLGGPVGEQFF	TGCGCCAGCAGCTTAGGAGGGCCGGTGGGTGAGCAGTTCTTC
TRBV20-1	TRBJ2-7	.	few	CSARGLRDSYEQYF	TGCAGTGCTAGAGGTCTCAGGGACTCATACGAGCAGTACTTC
TRBV20-1	TRBJ2-3	TRBD2	.	CSAAGVTDTQYF	TGCAGTGCCGCGGGGGTCACAGATACGCAGTATTTT
TRBV7-6	TRBJ1-2	TRBD1	.	CASSPRGALYGYTF	TGTGCCAGCAGCCCCAGGGGGGCCCTCTATGGCTACACCTTC
TRBV10-3	TRBJ2-5	TRBD2	few	CATAAGGPQETQYF	TGTGCCACCGCAGCGGGGGGCCCACAAGAGACCCAGTACTTC